This TCR beta chain was captured by sequencing in a study of blood T cell repertoires in COVID-19 (TCRdb year 2020). Regarding the research as a whole: Collaborator samples came from the United States, Italy and Spain and covered acute and convalescent phases of COVID-19. Subjects who had been exposed to COVID-19, were actively infected with it, or had recovered from it provided the deeply sampled blood TCRbeta repertoires that made up the dataset. Where available, HLA class I and class II types were taken from metadata supplied by the sample provider and were not determined by assay-based typing. The samples were drawn from the first 160 participants of the ongoing ImmuneRACE study and from more than 1,000 subjects provided by 6 global collaborators. The sample metadata nearly always contained a de-identified subject ID, COVID-19 status, age in years and sex. The repertoires were released in a freely available public database meant as a resource for research on the immune response to SARS-CoV-2. The material from the prospective study consisted of cDNA or gDNA derived from T cells, B-cell-depleted T cells, or PBMCs. What the research found in general, with its limitations: The quantity of clinical and demographic metadata differed by source and by participant and was supplied without curation.

The collaborating institutions used their own protocols to collect whole blood in K2EDTA tubes. For TCRbeta analysis, collaborators shipped samples in one of three forms: frozen whole blood, isolated PBMCs, or DNA extracted from either of those sample types. Concerning this clone: It has no known antigen specificity. Base qualities are not provided; no much larger clone lies one nucleotide away.

The immunoSEQ Assay, a bias-controlled multiplex PCR, was used to amplify TCRbeta CDR3 regions from genomic DNA. The source study handled its data this way. The number of nucleated cells in each sample was estimated from the amplification of reference gene primers within the assay. To quantify the absolute abundance of each unique TCRbeta CDR3 rearrangement, sequence reads were collapsed and filtered. For each sample, productive Simpson clonality was calculated as the square root of Simpson's diversity index across productive rearrangements. In TCRdb, the immuneACCESS table is reduced to in-frame sequences with V and J assigned. These tables do not hold every clone; where another copy was compared, an unresolved V gene accounts for under half, and the others remain unexplained. V and J calls and clone size are given by that table; D and trimming were obtained from the DNA. This sample is represented by fewer than 100,000 clones; 88% of them were singletons. Under 55% of the sample is held by the ten biggest clonotypes.

After removal of 4 bases from V and 3 bases from J, the junction retains 3 bases not matched to a gene. The germline V gene provides CDR1 SGHRS and CDR2 YFSETQ. Including cysteine and phenylalanine, the CDR3 has 13 amino acids. Only CDR3 DNA is held: 39 bases, read in frame from base 1. The sequence came from a human donor in a cohort sampled during active COVID-19. The sequence is built from TRBV5-1 and TRBJ2-5; 7 of the junction bases match TRBD1. The source material was peripheral blood. The CDR3 reads as follows: CASSRDSEETQYF. The nucleotide sequence reads TGCGCCAGCAGCAGGGACAGCGAAGAGACCCAGTACTTC.